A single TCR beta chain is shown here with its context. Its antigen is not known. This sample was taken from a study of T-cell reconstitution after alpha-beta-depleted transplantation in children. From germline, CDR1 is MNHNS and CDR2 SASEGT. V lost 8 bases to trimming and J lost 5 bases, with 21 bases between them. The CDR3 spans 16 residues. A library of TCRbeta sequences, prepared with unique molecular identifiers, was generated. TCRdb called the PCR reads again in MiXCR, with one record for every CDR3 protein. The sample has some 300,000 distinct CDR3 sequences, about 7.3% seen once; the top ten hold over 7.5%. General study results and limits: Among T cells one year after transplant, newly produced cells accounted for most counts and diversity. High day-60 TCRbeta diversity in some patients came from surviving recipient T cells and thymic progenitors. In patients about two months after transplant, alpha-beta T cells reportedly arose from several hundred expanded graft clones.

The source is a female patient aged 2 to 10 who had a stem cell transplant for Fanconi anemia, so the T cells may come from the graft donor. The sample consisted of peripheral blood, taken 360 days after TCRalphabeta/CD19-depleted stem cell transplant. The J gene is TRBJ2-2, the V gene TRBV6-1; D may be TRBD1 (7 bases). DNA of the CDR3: TGTGCCAGCGGAGGGACCGGTGAGGGGGCAACCGGGGAGCTGTTTTTT. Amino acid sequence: CASGGTGEGATGELFF.